The 26 T cell receptor beta chains given below trace back to one sample, sequenced in a study of T-cell reconstitution after alpha-beta-depleted transplantation in children. Molecular barcoding with unique molecular identifiers was used for the TCRbeta library. A single record per CDR3 protein comes from TCRdb applying MiXCR to the PCR reads. This table has approximately 350,000 distinct CDR3 sequences, around 15% appearing once. The specimen was PBMCs, mostly from graft donor cells, collected 360 days after TCRalphabeta/CD19-depleted stem cell transplant. Receptors were obtained from a male patient aged 2 to 9 who had a stem cell transplant for acute lymphoblastic leukemia, so the T cells may come from the graft donor.

This clonotype has ten or more counts. This chain uses TRBV27 with TRBJ2-1; D gene ambiguous. Trimming cost V 6 bases and J 5 bases, with 17 bases left between them. CDR3 length equals 15 residues. Germline V gene lookup returns CDR1 MNHEY and CDR2 SMNVEV (reference sequence). The CDR3 region is CASRSWATENNEQFF. CDR3 DNA: TGTGCCAGCAGATCTTGGGCCACAGAAAACAATGAGCAGTTCTTC.

The chain links TRBV18 to TRBJ2-1; 8 bases line up with TRBD2. The CDR3 has 17 amino acids. Per germline, CDR1 KGHSH and CDR2 LQKENI. Trimming removed 3 bases from V and 0 bases from J; junction bases left unmatched: 7. CDR3 residues: CASSPTGGLGSYNEQFF. The CDR3 DNA reads TGTGCCAGCTCACCGACGGGAGGGCTCGGCTCCTACAATGAGCAGTTCTTC.

The CDR3 reads CSARDGTVQETQYF. The CDR3 DNA reads as TGCAGTGCCAGGGACGGGACTGTACAAGAGACCCAGTACTTC. V and J are TRBV20-1 and TRBJ2-5; D is possibly TRBD2 (6 bases). V was trimmed by 6 bases and J by 2 bases, leaving 16 bases between them. Germline CDR1 and CDR2: DFQATT and SNEGSKA (reference sequence). The CDR3 has 14 amino acids.

This clonotype was seen many times. This chain joins TRBV25-1 and TRBJ2-5, with TRBD1 matching over 9 bases. V lost 3 bases, J lost 5 bases, and 10 bases stayed unmatched. The CDR3 runs 16 residues. CDR1 is MGHDK, CDR2 SYGVNS, per germline. CDR3 coding DNA: TGTGCCAGCAGTGAGCAAGACAGGGGGGTGAAGGAGACCCAGTACTTC. It codes for CASSEQDRGVKETQYF. The full variable domain, rest sourced from reference TRBV25-1 and TRBJ2-5, is EADIYQTPRYLVIGTGKKITLECSQTMGHDKMYWYQQDPGMELHLIHYSYGVNSTEKGDLSSESTVSRIRTEHFPLTLESARPSHTSQYLCASSEQDRGVKETQYFGPGTRLLVL.

This clonotype was detected ten times or more. The chain recombines TRBV27 with TRBJ1-4; D possibly corresponds to TRBD1 (6 bases). This CDR3 is 14 amino acids long. The V gene lost 11 bases and the J gene lost 6 bases, with 19 bases spanning the gap. Germline V gene lookup returns CDR1 MNHEY and CDR2 SMNVEV (reference sequence). Written as DNA, the CDR3 is TGTGCCTCCAAGCGGGGGGCGCGAGATGAAAAACTGTTTTTT. It specifies CASKRGARDEKLFF. Full variable domain (rest looked up from reference TRBV27 and TRBJ1-4): EAQVTQNPRYLITVTGKKLTVTCSQNMNHEYMSWYRQDPGLGLRQIYYSMNVEVTDKGDVPEGYKVSRKEKRNFPLILESPSPNQTSLYFCASKRGARDEKLFFGSGTQLSVL.

This clonotype was picked up many times. V is TRBV12-3 or TRBV12-4 and J is TRBJ1-1; TRBD1 is a possible D gene (6 bases). Trimming stripped 11 bases from V and 1 base from J, with 20 bases between. This CDR3 region has 15 residues. The CDR3 sequence is CAVGGAPWKNTEAFF. CDR3 bases: TGTGCCGTAGGGGGGGCCCCTTGGAAGAACACTGAAGCTTTCTTT.

The chain links TRBV4-1 to TRBJ1-4, with D unresolved. With 0 bases removed from V and 0 bases from J, the gap between germline ends came to 17 bases. The length of the CDR3 is 19 residues. The germline CDR1 and CDR2 sequences are MGHRA and YSYEKL. As DNA, the CDR3 is TGCGCCAGCAGCCAAGACCCCGGTTCGTTGAGGGCAACTAATGAAAAACTGTTTTTT. Its translation: CASSQDPGSLRATNEKLFF.

This clonotype was recorded a few times. This clone may be a read error of a much larger clone one base away. The V call is TRBV3-1, the J call TRBJ2-5; 8 nucleotides match TRBD1. The CDR3 consists of 17 residues. Germline lookup yields CDR1 LGHDT and CDR2 YNNKEL (reference sequence). The CDR3 sequence is CACSQEIPRGPISTQYF. DNA of the CDR3: TGTGCCTGCAGCCAAGAGATCCCCAGGGGGCCCATTTCCACCCAGTACTTC.

Of note for this clonotype: The conserved phenylalanine or tryptophan is not found at the CDR3 terminus, so this likely reflects a read error. The chain employs TRBV7-8 and TRBJ1-5; D gene uncertain. CDR1 SGHVS and CDR2 FQNEAQ come from the germline V gene. V shed 0 bases and J shed 1 base, with 4 bases lying between them. The CDR3 is 14 amino acids. The CDR3 nucleotides are TGTGCCAGCAGCTTAGCGGGGAGCAATCAGCCCCAGCATTCT. Amino acids: CASSLAGSNQPQHS.

The chain couples TRBV21-1 to TRBJ2-4; TRBD1, the table's D call, was not compared with the DNA. TRBV21-1 is annotated as a pseudogene. The CDR3 is 15 residues long. The CDR3 reads CASSKALAGRNIQYF. Written as DNA, the CDR3 is TGTGCCAGCAGCAAAGCGCTAGCGGGGCGGAACATTCAGTACTTC.

The rearrangement joins TRBV25-1 to TRBJ2-1; D is undetermined. This CDR3 spans 13 amino acids. CDR1 MGHDK and CDR2 SYGVNS come from the germline V gene. The V end lost 4 bases, the J end lost 8 bases, and 12 bases lay between the germline ends. CDR3 bases: TGTGCCAGCAGTGCTCCCTCCAGAGATGAGCAGTTCTTC. As protein: CASSAPSRDEQFF.

The chain recombines TRBV27 with TRBJ2-5; 8 nucleotides line up with TRBD2. Germline CDR1 and CDR2: MNHEY and SMNVEV (reference sequence). V lost 0 bases, J lost 4 bases, and 7 bases stayed unmatched. CDR3 length: 16 residues. DNA of the CDR3: TGTGCCAGCAGTTTATCGGTCGGGAGGGGAAGAGAGACCCAGTACTTC. Translating gives CASSLSVGRGRETQYF.

This clonotype showed up just a few times. The J gene is TRBJ2-7, the V gene TRBV6-5; the match to TRBD2 covers 7 bases. The CDR3 runs to 15 residues. Per germline, CDR1 MNHEY and CDR2 SVGAGI. With V trimmed by 3 bases and J by 0 bases, 5 bases remained unmatched. CDR3 residues: CASSYSWEGSYEQYF. The CDR3 nucleotides read TGTGCCAGCAGTTATTCGTGGGAGGGCTCCTACGAGCAGTACTTC.

This clonotype was found once. The DNA of the CDR3 is TGTGCCAGCAGTTACTCGCTTAGCGGCCTAGCCAAAAACATTCAGTACTTC. Encoded protein: CASSYSLSGLAKNIQYF. The chain is built from TRBV6-5 and TRBJ2-4; perhaps TRBD2 as D (6 bases). The V gene's germline CDR1 is MNHEY and CDR2 SVGAGI. The ends were cut back, 0 bases at V and 0 bases at J, with 12 bases in the middle. This CDR3 has 17 residues.

This clonotype was counted only a few times. The chain uses TRBV6-5 and TRBJ2-7, with 7 nucleotides matching TRBD1. Trimming cost V 4 bases and J 6 bases; bases outside gene matches: 6. The CDR3 is made up of 13 amino acids. CDR1 is MNHEY, CDR2 SVGAGI, per germline. The CDR3: CASSSTGASEQYF. The DNA for the CDR3 is TGTGCCAGCAGTTCTACAGGGGCATCCGAGCAGTACTTC.

In this sample, this clonotype turned up a few times. The genes are TRBV30 and TRBJ2-3; TRBD1 is a possible D gene (6 bases). CDR1 is GTSNPN, CDR2 SVGIG, per germline (reference sequence). CDR3 length: 15 amino acids. Trimming stripped 0 bases from V and 0 bases from J, with 10 bases between. The CDR3 loop is CAWSVGTTSTDTQYF. The CDR3 DNA follows: TGTGCCTGGAGTGTTGGGACAACTAGCACAGATACGCAGTATTTT.

The chain uses TRBV10-3 and TRBJ2-2; 7 bases agree with TRBD1. The ends lost 4 bases at V and 0 bases at J; junction bases unmatched: 5. This CDR3 is 16 amino acids long. Germline loops: CDR1 ENHRY, CDR2 SYGVKD. CDR3 residues: CAISVGQATNTGELFF. CDR3 nucleotide sequence: TGTGCCATCAGTGTCGGACAGGCCACGAACACCGGGGAGCTGTTTTTT.

This chain uses TRBV3-1 with TRBJ2-1; D is perhaps TRBD1 (6 bases). The V gene's germline CDR1 is LGHDT and CDR2 YNNKEL (reference sequence). V shed 3 bases and J shed 4 bases, with 16 bases lying between them. The CDR3 runs to 16 residues. CDR3 nucleotides: TGTGCCAGCAGCCACTTGGACAGCGGAGATTACAATGAGCAGTTCTTC. Its protein product is CASSHLDSGDYNEQFF.

The gene calls are TRBV30 and TRBJ2-2; weak D call: TRBD1 (6 bases). The ends were cut back, 7 bases at V and 6 bases at J, with 12 bases in the middle. CDR1 and CDR2 from the germline V gene are GTSNPN and SVGIG (reference sequence). The CDR3 runs 12 residues. The CDR3 nucleotides are TGTGCCTTGGGGGCAGGGGCCGGGGAGCTGTTTTTT. The encoded protein is CALGAGAGELFF. Drawing the rest from reference TRBV30 and TRBJ2-2, the complete variable domain is SQTIHQWPATLVQPVGSPLSLECTVEGTSNPNLYWYRQAAGRGLQLLFYSVGIGQISSEVPQNLSASRPQDRQFILSSKKLLLSDSGFYLCALGAGAGELFFGEGSRLTVL.

This clonotype has more than one count but fewer than ten. The CDR3 DNA follows: TGTGCCAGCAGCTCGGGACCGTCGATCCACAATGAGCAGTTCTTC. It is translated as CASSSGPSIHNEQFF. V usage is TRBV11-1 and J usage is TRBJ2-1; D may match TRBD1 or TRBD2 (5 bases each). This CDR3 has 15 amino acids. Per germline, CDR1 SGHAT and CDR2 FQDESV (reference sequence). V was shortened by 4 bases and J by 5 bases, with 15 bases between the two germline ends.

This clonotype has just a few counts. V gene TRBV7-8 combines with J gene TRBJ2-1; no definite D call. CDR3 length equals 15 residues. The germline V gene has CDR1 SGHVS and CDR2 FQNEAQ. The V end lost 0 bases, the J end lost 7 bases, and 13 bases lay between the germline ends. The CDR3: CASSLAWTGLNEQFF. In DNA form, the CDR3 reads TGTGCCAGCAGCTTAGCGTGGACCGGGTTAAATGAGCAGTTCTTC.

This clonotype appeared a few times. The CDR3: CASSQDERGRGLTGELFF. The CDR3 coding sequence is TGTGCCAGCAGCCAAGATGAGCGTGGCAGGGGGCTGACCGGGGAGCTGTTTTTT. The V gene is TRBV4-2, the J gene TRBJ2-2, with 8 positions matching TRBD1. The CDR3 is made up of 18 amino acids. Germline trimming cut 0 bases from V and 5 bases from J; bases unmatched to any gene: 11. Germline-derived CDR1 and CDR2 are LGHNA and YNFKEQ.

This clonotype has a count of ten or more. This chain joins TRBV10-1 and TRBJ2-3, with TRBD1 matching over 7 bases. CDR1 is WNHNN and CDR2 is SYGVQD in the germline V gene (reference sequence). V gave up 10 bases and J gave up 0 bases; unmatched junction bases: 7. The CDR3 covers 14 residues. Here the CDR3 DNA reads TGCGCCACCCCGGGACAGCCAAGCACAGATACGCAGTATTTT. Its translation is CATPGQPSTDTQYF.

V is TRBV10-3 and J is TRBJ2-5; 8 bases align to TRBD1. The CDR3 totals 13 residues. Trimming at V came to 6 bases and at J to 2 bases, leaving 2 bases not matched to a gene. Germline values: CDR1 ENHRY, CDR2 SYGVKD. The chain's CDR3 is CAISRDRQETQYF. The CDR3 DNA reads TGTGCCATCAGCCGGGACAGGCAAGAGACCCAGTACTTC.

This clonotype appeared a few times. The V gene is TRBV5-8, the J gene TRBJ2-5, with D possibly matching TRBD2 (5 bases). In germline, CDR1 is SGHTS, CDR2 YDEGEE. Trimming cost V 9 bases and J 10 bases, with 19 bases left between them. This CDR3 is 12 amino acids long. The CDR3 region has the DNA TGTGCCACCTTACGAAGGAGAGAGGGCCAGTACTTC. Encoded protein: CATLRRREGQYF.

This clonotype was seen only a few times. The chain carries TRBV5-5 and TRBJ2-1, with TRBD2 identical over 9 bases. V shed 4 bases, J shed 8 bases, and the junction held 10 bases outside the gene matches. The germline V gene has CDR1 SGHKS and CDR2 YYEKEE (reference sequence). The CDR3 contains 15 residues. The CDR3 reads CASSPSAGGSHEQFF. CDR3 bases: TGTGCCAGCAGCCCATCCGCGGGGGGGTCCCATGAGCAGTTCTTC.